The present entry profiles one T cell receptor (beta chain) with its context. The antigen remains unidentified. A sample-barcoded 5' primer and a J-beta primer mix were used in a second PCR of roughly 6 to 12 cycles. Individual samples furnished no less than 2.5 million CDR3-containing paired-end reads apiece. Using its own MiXCR run on the 5' RACE reads, TCRdb lists one record per CDR3 protein. The sample contains about 800,000 distinct CDR3 sequences, over 45% of which appear only once. This CDR3 contains 18 residues. CDR1 SGHVS and CDR2 FQNEAQ come from the germline V gene. Unmatched junction bases numbered 18, after V lost 5 bases and J lost 3 bases. The record originates from a study of blood T cells in healthy people across ages. Regarding the study as a whole: Roughly linear age-related decline in beta diversity appeared, significant by age approximately 41. Long-lived and aged donors differed, with more naive CD4+ cells and higher diversity in the long-lived.

The sample comprised blood. The clonotype comes from a man aged 25 to 45 in good health. This chain links TRBV7-8 with TRBJ2-7, with 8 bases aligning to TRBD1. Here the CDR3 DNA reads TGTGCCAGCAGCACAACTTATGTTGGACAGGGCTTCTACTACGAGCAGTACTTC. Residues: CASSTTYVGQGFYYEQYF. The entire variable domain, with the rest obtained from reference TRBV7-8 and TRBJ2-7, is as follows: GAGVSQSPRYKVAKRGQDVALRCDPISGHVSLFWYQQALGQGPEFLTYFQNEAQLDKSGLPSDRFFAERPEGSVSTLKIQRTQQEDSAVYLCASSTTYVGQGFYYEQYFGPGTRLTVT.